This T cell receptor (beta chain) was observed in a study of identical twins (dated by TCRdb to 2015 to 2016). For the study in its entirety: TCR alpha and beta repertoires from monozygotic twins, unrelated adults of various ages and cord blood were deep-sequenced to test whether fetal clonotypes persist. Replicate twin experiments were performed at different times using different library preparation protocols to rule out contamination. Summary of the overall study and its limitations: Because the same donors could not be followed over many years, the conclusions relied on cross-sectional statistical analysis. Compared with coincidental sharing between unrelated individuals, out-of-frame TCR alpha sequences shared between twins showed an excess of sequences with low generation probability. The excess sharing between twins in beta out-of-frame sequences was weaker because fewer shared sequences reduced the signal-to-noise ratio. Out-of-frame TCR alpha sharing in monozygotic twins was systematically underestimated by recombination models, whereas sharing between unrelated individuals was in agreement with the recombination models. Fewer insertions were carried by abundant cord blood beta clonotypes, a similar but weaker trend appeared in young adult naive repertoires, and no such trend appeared in memory repertoires. Invariant T cells such as MAIT and iNKT could partly confound zero-insertion analyses, although diverse VJ usage argued against such confounding for most clonotypes.

Relative to germline, V is 1 base shorter and J is 4 bases shorter, with 10 bases between their ends. The CDR3, from cysteine to phenylalanine, totals 13 residues. Solely the CDR3 DNA is kept, with 39 bases framed from the first base. Reading the germline V gene (reference sequence) gives CDR1 DFQATT and CDR2 SNEGSKA. Worth noting for this clonotype: Its antigen is not yet known. No base quality information exists; no much larger clone differs at one position.

To prepare the library, 5' RACE was applied. TCRdb names Illumina HiSeq 2000 as the instrument used. A universal primer binding site was introduced by template switching, and a unique molecular identifier was present in the final cDNA, enabling accurate counting of TCR cDNA molecules. First-strand cDNA for TCR alpha and beta chains was synthesized from specific primers in the conserved constant-segment region. To control for contamination, every cDNA library was double barcoded, receiving both a SMART-Mk sample barcode and Illumina barcodes. TruSeq adapter sequences and Illumina sample barcodes were added in two successive PCR steps. The TCR alpha and beta cDNA libraries were sequenced on the Illumina HiSeq platform using custom primers. The source study handled its data this way. MiGEC processed the raw reads to extract unique molecular identifiers, while MiXCR was used to determine the CDR3 positions. For each individual, recombination models were inferred using an EM algorithm with the repgenHMM and IGoR tools. The analysis of shared clonotypes was done with the tcR package in R, with sharing normalized by the product of cloneset sizes. To study raw recombination without the effects of thymic and clonal selection, out-of-frame nonproductive sequences were analyzed. The raw public data were reprocessed by TCRdb itself: fastp quality trimming at Q25, MiXCR clonotype calling, in-frame beta chains only. Duplicate CDR3 protein sequences are folded into a single record with the most common DNA and genes. The V and J calls here are based on TCRdb, not the publication. The sample table shows about 1.7 million distinct CDR3 sequences, and under 35% are seen once. The ten largest make up more than 0.25% of the sample.

Every donor was a healthy Caucasian. The clonotype was recovered from a newborn girl in good health. The chain uses TRBV20-1 and TRBJ1-2; the D gene is unclear. The sequenced sample consisted of cord blood. The DNA sequence is as follows: TGCAGTGCTAGAGCGGGCTTCCTCTATGGCTACACCTTC. This encodes CSARAGFLYGYTF.